Presented here are 2 T cell receptor beta chains from one specimen sequenced in a study of OX40 agonist ivuxolimab in advanced cancers. Method: immunoSEQ multiplex PCR; TCRdb's copy keeps in-frame clones and lacks some. This sample yields about 100,000 clones, of which 89% are seen a single time; about 0.17% belongs to the top ten. Sequencing was performed on CD4+ or CD8+ T cells sorted from blood, taken in a trial of the OX40 agonist ivuxolimab. These receptors were obtained from an adult with an advanced solid tumor such as melanoma, head and neck, liver or kidney cancer.

The chain employs TRBV5-4 and TRBJ2-7; D not certain. There are 12 residues in the CDR3. Per germline, CDR1 SGHNT and CDR2 YYREEE (reference sequence). V was trimmed by 2 bases and J by 3 bases, leaving 6 bases between them. DNA for the CDR3: TGTGCCAGCAGCTTAGATGGCTACGAGCAGTACTTC. Protein product: CASSLDGYEQYF.

The chain joins TRBV15 to TRBJ1-2; D is undetermined. Trimming removed 5 bases from V and 8 bases from J, with 15 bases in between. The length of the CDR3 is 13 residues. Looked up from germline, CDR1 is LNHNV and CDR2 is YYDKDF (reference sequence). CDR3 sequence: CATSPTSLFGYTF. The CDR3 coding sequence is TGTGCCACCAGCCCAACAAGCCTATTCGGCTACACCTTC.